This TCR beta chain derives from a study of cytomegalovirus exposure and HLA in healthy donors (TCRdb year 2017). With regard to the full study: In an earlier analysis of some 550 of the donors, 276 Gb of sequence data and 90 million to 120 million unique TCR beta sequences from some 170 million T cells were reported. The study was designed to test whether signatures of past pathogen exposure could be identified by cataloging public T cell receptors. Donor age, sex, ethnicity and CMV serostatus were collected together with the repertoire data. In the later analysis, no new phenotypic data were used to find candidate immune exposures; instead, reliance was placed on TCR beta sequences and their occurrence across donors. Among about 400 genotyped donors of the cohort, an average of roughly 230,000 unique TCR beta nucleotide sequences was sequenced per donor, of which about 20% were non-productive. Around 320 gigabases of sequencing data and around 87 million unique TCR sequences were included in an early release covering about 700 HLA-typed donors. An earlier analysis of about 600 of the donors used high-throughput TCR beta sequencing to judge whether each TCR beta V gene segment behaved as functional or pseudogenic. Genome-wide SNP genotypes for about 65% of the roughly 700 donors were used in a later genetic analysis, which treated that subset as a discovery cohort. Besides the first cohort of some 670 subjects, a separate validation cohort made up of 120 different subjects was used. The number of typed donors differed by locus: 629-630 for A, B, C, DRB1 and DQB1; approximately 520 for DQA1; some 610 for DPA1; and roughly 450 for DPB1. To predict cytomegalovirus infection status, the study combined high-throughput TCR immunosequencing, statistical association of individual TCRs with disease status, and machine learning. Of the roughly 430 genotyped donors, about 80% fell in the genetic ancestry cluster associated with self-reported Caucasian donors. All discovery cohort repertoires had been generated using a single sequencing platform. In a later analysis, previously published TCR beta repertoires from 666 donors were re-analyzed and high-resolution HLA genotyping was added so that TCR occurrence patterns could be studied. HLA typing covered class I and class II loci at four-digit resolution. Because of strong linkage in the cohort, roughly five DR-DQ haplotypes were treated as single units for association and clustering. The study used immunosequencing to profile the T cell repertoires of 666 subjects and linked those repertoires to cytomegalovirus serostatus. What the study reported, not specific to this receptor: Most TCR sequences were seen in very few donors, while some public TCRs were found in many individuals. A later analysis found that HLA-associated TCR beta chains were more clonally expanded and had lower generation probabilities than equally common non-associated chains. In an earlier analysis of some 500 of the donors, most TCR beta V segments appeared in productive rearrangements about 87% or about 30% of the time, broadly matching IMGT annotations. Some IMGT-functional V segments, including TRBV6-2 and TRBV6-3, could not be told apart with the 87-base-pair reads, so those segments were excluded. Cytomegalovirus status was reported to be diagnosed by the classifier with high specificity and sensitivity in both the original and validation cohorts. Because counts were too low, some 17 rarely observed V segments, including chromosome 9 orphons, were left out of the earlier analysis of several hundred of the donors. Immune exposure information for the cohort was limited to CMV serostatus. Most CMV-associated TCR beta chains appeared to be HLA-restricted in a later analysis, and the HLA associations seemed to be driven largely by CMV exposure. The study gave a list of around 170 TCR beta chains associated with cytomegalovirus. At a false discovery rate of 0.05, a later analysis linked about 17,000 TCR beta sequences to specific HLA alleles. The presence/absence analyses assumed that sequencing depth was roughly uniform across donors, and that assumption may not be true. Only TCR beta chains were sequenced in this cohort, and the absence of alpha or paired-chain data limited detectable features. A later analysis found that TCR association rates varied across HLA loci, with DRB1 alleles showing the most associated TCRs and HLA-C alleles the fewest. The authors suggested that the approach could potentially be extended to other disease states and immunological phenotypes. When HLA alleles, especially DR and DQ, strongly co-occurred, attributing TCR associations to individual alleles was difficult. In a later analysis, several top co-occurrence clusters were reported to appear linked to parvovirus B19, influenza, CMV and Epstein-Barr virus. V-gene and J-gene trimming of TCR beta chains was associated with a missense DCLRE1C variant in a later genetic analysis, and the association was replicated in an independent cohort. Because HLA typing was unavailable for some donors at each locus, only the typed subset was used in association tests. In vitro tests confirmed that three of the cytomegalovirus-associated TCR beta chains recognize cytomegalovirus antigens. A cluster of highly shared sequence variants was judged likely to be a technical artifact of the sequencing pipeline. According to a later genetic analysis, donors in an Asian-associated ancestry cluster had fewer N-insertions in productive TCRs than the roughly 660-donor mean. A further reported finding was that TCR beta sequences accurately predicted the HLA-A and HLA-B alleles for most subjects in the first cohort. Correlated functional status among segregating V segments might be attributable to linkage disequilibrium, but an unknown experimental factor could not be ruled out.

The cohort consisted of 650 to 850 healthy bone marrow donors. Cohort members were all nominally healthy when sampled, although unrecorded immune exposures were likely present. The donor was CMV seronegative and belonged to the group of 352 seronegative cohort members. A peripheral blood sample was collected from each donor, and TCR beta sequencing was performed on peripheral blood mononuclear cells. The Qiagen DNeasy Blood Extraction Kit was used to extract genomic DNA from the blood cell samples. Concerning this clone: The clone's antigen remains unknown. Base qualities were left out, and no much larger clone turns up one base away.

Via the germline V gene, CDR1 is SQVTM and CDR2 ANQGSEA. V sheds 5 bases and J sheds 4 bases, leaving 15 bases between their ends. The CDR3 sequence holds 13 residues, the cysteine and phenylalanine included. Just the 39-base CDR3 DNA is kept, in frame starting at base 1. The library was produced with the immunoSEQ multiplex PCR assay. A mixture of 60 forward primers for TCR Vbeta segments and 13 reverse primers for TCR Jbeta segments was used in the multiplex PCR. The CDR3 region of rearranged TCR beta genes was amplified from genomic DNA with a multiplex PCR assay. Amplified TCR beta libraries were sequenced as 87-base-pair reads on the Illumina HiSeq System. The published analysis was carried out like this. In a later analysis, around 80 million unique TCR beta chains were counted across the 500 to 700 repertoires, and roughly 11 million of these chains were shared by at least two donors. A nearest-neighbor algorithm error-corrected the raw reads and collapsed the reads into unique sequences, merging closely related sequences to remove PCR and sequencing errors. V, D and J gene segments were assigned by aligning CDR3 sequences to IMGT reference sequences. For a sequence to be retained, a match of at least six nucleotides to both a V gene segment and a J gene segment was required. Rearrangements were called productive when the CDR3 lacked stop codons and stayed in frame with V and J; all others were non-productive. Following IMGT convention, CDR3 was defined as the stretch from the second conserved V-encoded cysteine to the conserved J-encoded phenylalanine. In an earlier analysis of some 550 of the donors, sequences lacking an unambiguous match to a single V gene segment were excluded. An earlier analysis of several hundred of the donors called V segments functional above 56.7% productive rearrangements and segregating when the between-donor standard deviation exceeded 5%. A statistical classification framework was built for diagnosing cytomegalovirus status from the catalog of TCR beta chain sequences. In a later analysis, V and J genes were assigned by comparing TCR nucleotide sequences against IMGT/GENE-DB human TR gene sequences. A later analysis assigned CDR3 sequences and most-parsimonious VDJ recombination scenarios with the TCRdist pipeline. In a later analysis, each TCR beta chain was defined by its CDR3 amino acid sequence together with its V-gene family, and reads lacking a unique V-gene family were excluded. In a later analysis, nearly 600 highly shared, low-generation-probability nucleotide sequences were removed to address suspected cross-contamination and a sequencing artifact. In a later analysis, a clonal expansion index was calculated for each public chain from normalized within-repertoire ranks of inferred template counts. A later analysis computed generation probabilities with a VDJ recombination model fitted to out-of-frame rearrangements, and checked the results against IGoR. Hypergeometric tests were used in a later analysis to score TCR-TCR, TCR-HLA and TCR-CMV co-occurrence, with a repertoire-size bias correction applied to the TCR pairs. A later analysis estimated false discovery rates by permuting HLA or CMV assignments 20 times. In a later analysis, co-occurring TCRs were grouped with DBSCAN, and TCRdist sequence similarity was added when clustering was performed within HLA-allele-positive subsets. For co-occurrence clustering, repertoires with fewer than 30,000 or more than 120,000 public chains were excluded, along with roughly 5 repertoires with anomalous nucleotide sharing. TCRdb retrieved this table from immuneACCESS and kept in-frame rearrangements only. Not all clones are present; in checked studies, unresolved V genes account for under half, and no reason is known for the remainder. That table furnishes V, J and clone size, whereas the DNA furnished D and trimming. This sample comprises fewer than 150,000 clones, roughly 80% of them detected only once. The top ten clones comprise around 3.1% of the sample.

What was sequenced was PBMCs. This TCR derives from a man in his forties in good health and CMV-seronegative. Rearrangement joined TRBV29-1 to TRBJ2-7, and possibly TRBD2, on 5 matching bases. The nucleotides read TGCAGCGTTAGGCTTCTGGGCGGGTACGAGCAGTACTTC. This encodes CSVRLLGGYEQYF.